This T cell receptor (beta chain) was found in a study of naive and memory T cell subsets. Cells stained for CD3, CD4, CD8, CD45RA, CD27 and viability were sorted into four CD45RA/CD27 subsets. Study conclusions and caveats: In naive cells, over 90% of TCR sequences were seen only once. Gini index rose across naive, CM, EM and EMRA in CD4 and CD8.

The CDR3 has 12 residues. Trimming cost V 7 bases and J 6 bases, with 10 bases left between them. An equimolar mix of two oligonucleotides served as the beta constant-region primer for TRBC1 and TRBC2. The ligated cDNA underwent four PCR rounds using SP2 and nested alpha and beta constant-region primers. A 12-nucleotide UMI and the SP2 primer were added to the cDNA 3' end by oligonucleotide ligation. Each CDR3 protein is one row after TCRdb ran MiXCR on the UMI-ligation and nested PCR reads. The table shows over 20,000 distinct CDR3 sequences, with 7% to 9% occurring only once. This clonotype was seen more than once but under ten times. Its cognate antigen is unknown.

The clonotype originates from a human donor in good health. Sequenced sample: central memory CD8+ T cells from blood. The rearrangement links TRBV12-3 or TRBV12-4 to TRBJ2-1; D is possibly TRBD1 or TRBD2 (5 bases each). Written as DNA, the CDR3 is TGTGCCAGCAAGTTTGGGGGCAATGAGCAGTTCTTC. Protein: CASKFGGNEQFF.